The clone carrying this T cell receptor beta chain is labeled as medium-sized. Antigen unknown. This specimen belongs to a study of spatial heterogeneity in lung cancer. Study-wide background: The average appearance count of each unique TCR and UMI combination in raw reads was more than ten.

CDR3 length: 13 amino acids. Per the germline V gene, CDR1 is LGHDT and CDR2 is YNNKEL (reference sequence). Trimming cost V 2 bases and J 2 bases, with 6 bases left between them. Whole-study findings and limits: The study found that expanded intratumoral alpha and beta TCR counts tracked tumor mutation counts.

Time point noted: sample taken at primary tumor resection. Tumor, nontumor lung or frozen PBMC supplied whole RNA that was sequenced unsorted. From the 5' RACE reads, TCRdb called clonotypes with MiXCR, one entry per CDR3 protein. The table includes 5,000 to 6,000 distinct CDR3 sequences, approximately 15% detected once. This TCR was sampled from a male donor with early-stage non-small cell lung cancer. The starting material was lung tumor tissue, obtained at surgery. The chain carries TRBV3-1 and TRBJ1-1, with D unclear. The CDR3 loop is CASSQSANTEAFF. The CDR3 region has the DNA TGTGCCAGCAGCCAATCAGCTAACACTGAAGCTTTCTTT.